Listed below are T cell receptor beta chains from one sample, sequenced in a study of human T cells and chemical hapten exposure. TCRdb processed the RACE reads anew with MiXCR; each CDR3 protein has one entry. The profile shows 300,000 to 400,000 distinct CDR3 sequences, roughly 6.9% of them singletons. This specimen was whole blood, taken in connection with sensitization to the hapten diphenylcyclopropenone (DPC). These receptors originate from a woman in her late teens or twenties with alopecia areata. Some clones in this sample may be carry-over from other donors' samples. The CDR3 runs from the conserved cysteine through the conserved F or W. Each record gives: CDR3 length, V gene, J gene, D gene, clone size, CDR3 DNA, CDR3 protein. A D gene is named only where the DNA matches it firmly. The size entry is marked missing in some rows and otherwise reads once, few, many or a size class.

20	TRBV14	TRBJ2-2	NA	few	TGTGCCAGCAGCCGCACAAAAAAATCGGTGGGGTTTTCAGGCACCGGGGAGCTGTTTTTT	CASSRTKKSVGFSGTGELFF
15	TRBV6-2/TRBV6-3	TRBJ1-1	NA	few	TGTGCCAGCAGTTTGTACGGGGCGACGATTACTGAAGCTTTCTTT	CASSLYGATITEAFF
13	TRBV6-5	TRBJ1-5	NA	many	TGTGCCAGCAGAACAGGATCAGGGGATCCCCAGCATTTT	CASRTGSGDPQHF
16	TRBV4-1	TRBJ1-6	NA	many	TGCGCCAGCAGCCCCTCCGAGGCCGTGCGGAATTCACCCCTCCACTTT	CASSPSEAVRNSPLHF
12	TRBV7-9	TRBJ1-5	NA	many	TGTGCCAGCAGCTTAGGGGATCAGCCCCAGCATTTT	CASSLGDQPQHF
15	TRBV7-2	TRBJ2-3	NA	few	TGTGCCAGCAGCTTAAATTTTGGCCGAACAGATACGCAGTATTTT	CASSLNFGRTDTQYF
14	TRBV2	TRBJ1-1	TRBD1	NA	TGTGCCAGCAGTGAATGGACAGGGCTCACTGAAGCTTTCTTT	CASSEWTGLTEAFF
15	TRBV12-5	TRBJ1-2	TRBD1	NA	TGTGCTAGTGGGTCCGGGACAGGGAGTAACTATGGCTACACCTTC	CASGSGTGSNYGYTF
11	TRBV3-1	TRBJ1-1	NA	NA	TGTGCCAGCAGCCAAGAGGAACAAGCTTTCTTT	CASSQEEQAFF
14	TRBV6-2/TRBV6-3	TRBJ1-1	NA	many	TGTGCCAGCAGTGAGGTCCCCCTACGGGCTGAAGCTTTCTTT	CASSEVPLRAEAFF
13	TRBV13	TRBJ2-4	NA	NA	TGTGCCAGCAGCTTCATTGGGATAGGCATTCAGTACTTC	CASSFIGIGIQYF
17	TRBV28	TRBJ2-7	NA	NA	TGTGCCAGCAGAATGGATTGGGGCAACCTAGGTGTCGACGAGCAGTACTTC	CASRMDWGNLGVDEQYF
14	TRBV15	TRBJ1-5	TRBD1	few	TGTGCCACCAGCAGGACAGGGGGCCATCAGCCCCAGCATTTT	CATSRTGGHQPQHF
15	TRBV12-3/TRBV12-4	TRBJ2-7	NA	many	TGTGCCAGCAGTTTTAGGGGGTCTGGACCCTACGAGCAGTACTTC	CASSFRGSGPYEQYF
15	TRBV28	TRBJ1-2	TRBD1	NA	TGTGCCAGCAGTTTACTACAGGGGGCAAACTATGGCTACACCTTC	CASSLLQGANYGYTF
13	TRBV6-2/TRBV6-3	TRBJ1-2	NA	NA	TGTGCCAGCAGTTACGGGGGTAACTATGGCTACACCTTC	CASSYGGNYGYTF
13	TRBV2	TRBJ1-2	NA	few	TGTGCCAGTGGACAGAATGTGGACTATGGCTACACCTTC	CASGQNVDYGYTF
14	TRBV4-1	TRBJ2-2	NA	many	TGCGCCAGCAGCCAGGCCCAGACCACCGGGGAGCTGTTTTTT	CASSQAQTTGELFF
14	TRBV11-3	TRBJ2-3	TRBD1	NA	TGTGCCAGCAGCTCACAGGGGGATGTGGGTACGCAGTATTTT	CASSSQGDVGTQYF
11	TRBV5-5	TRBJ2-7	NA	few	TGTGCCAGCGGGGGACTCAGGGAGCAGTACTTC	CASGGLREQYF
16	TRBV11-2	TRBJ1-6	NA	NA	TGTGCCAGCAGCTGGGTACGGGGTTCCTATAATTCACCCCTCCACTTT	CASSWVRGSYNSPLHF
12	TRBV11-2	TRBJ2-5	NA	NA	TGTGCCAGCAGCTTAGTTTATGAGACCCAGTACTTC	CASSLVYETQYF
12	TRBV29-1	TRBJ2-3	NA	many	TGCAGCGTTGGAGGCAGCACAGATACGCAGTATTTT	CSVGGSTDTQYF
14	TRBV20-1	TRBJ1-6	TRBD1	few	TGCAGTGCTAGCCCAGGACAGGGTCCTCTACCCCTCCACTTT	CSASPGQGPLPLHF
13	TRBV7-9	TRBJ1-2	NA	many	TGTGCCAGCAGCTTAGACAGGGTTGGCGGCTACACCTTC	CASSLDRVGGYTF
15	TRBV6-4	TRBJ1-2	TRBD1	few	TGTGCCAGTAAACCGGTCGACAGGGCTACTAGTGGCTACACCTTC	CASKPVDRATSGYTF
14	TRBV5-4	TRBJ2-1	TRBD2	few	TGTGCCAGCAGCTTGGGCGGGGGCTACAATGAGCAGTTCTTC	CASSLGGGYNEQFF
12	TRBV7-9	TRBJ1-3	NA	NA	TGTGCCAGCAGCCCCGATCGAGACACCATATATTTT	CASSPDRDTIYF
15	TRBV20-1	TRBJ2-5	TRBD2	many	TGCAGTGCTGGACTAGCGGGGGGGGTTAAAGAGACCCAGTACTTC	CSAGLAGGVKETQYF
13	TRBV7-9	TRBJ1-1	NA	many	TGTGCCAGCAGCCAATTAGGCACGTCGGTAGCTTTCTTT	CASSQLGTSVAFF
15	TRBV11-2	TRBJ1-4	TRBD1	many	TGTGCCAGCAGTCGGAGACAGGGAACTAATGAAAAACTGTTTTTT	CASSRRQGTNEKLFF
14	TRBV20-1	TRBJ2-3	NA	few	TGCAGTGCTTGGGATTTAGCGGATACGGATACGCAGTATTTT	CSAWDLADTDTQYF
13	TRBV27	TRBJ2-2	NA	few	TGTGCCAGCAGTTATGAGTTCACCGGGGAGCTGTTTTTT	CASSYEFTGELFF
16	TRBV5-1	TRBJ2-2	NA	many	TGCGCCAGCAGCTCGCGACAGAGTCCGAACACCGGGGAGCTGTTTTTT	CASSSRQSPNTGELFF
14	TRBV6-2/TRBV6-3	TRBJ1-1	NA	many	TGTGCCAGCAGTTACTCTGAGGGGAGGACTGAAGCTTTCTTT	CASSYSEGRTEAFF
13	TRBV12-3/TRBV12-4	TRBJ1-2	NA	many	TGTGCCAGCAGTTTGGGGACAACCTATGGCTACACCTTC	CASSLGTTYGYTF
15	TRBV28	TRBJ1-1	NA	many	TGTGCCAGCAGTTTAGATGGACAGATCAACACTGAAGCTTTCTTT	CASSLDGQINTEAFF
15	TRBV6-5	TRBJ1-6	NA	many	TGTGCCAGCAAGGTCTCTGTACACTATAATTCACCCCTCCACTTT	CASKVSVHYNSPLHF
15	TRBV20-1	TRBJ2-2	NA	NA	TGCAGTGCTAGAGAATTAGGGTTGAGGACCGGGGAGCTGTTTTTT	CSARELGLRTGELFF
20	TRBV4-2	TRBJ2-1	TRBD2	few	TGTGCCAGCAGCCATGATCCGGGACTAGCGGGGGCCCCCCCTTTCAATGAGCAGTTCTTC	CASSHDPGLAGAPPFNEQFF
14	TRBV6-6	TRBJ1-1	TRBD1	few	TGTGCCAGCAGTTACTCGACAGGGGGAGATGAAGCTTTCTTT	CASSYSTGGDEAFF
15	TRBV4-1	TRBJ1-1	NA	few	TGCGCCAGCAGCCAAGTGAGCGCTTGGGGCACTGAAGCTTTCTTT	CASSQVSAWGTEAFF
14	TRBV5-6	TRBJ2-3	TRBD1	few	TGTGCCAGCGGACGAAGGGGGCTCAGAGATACGCAGTATTTT	CASGRRGLRDTQYF
13	TRBV29-1	TRBJ1-1	NA	few	TGCAGCGTTGAAGAGGGTGTGGGCACTGAAGCTTTCTTT	CSVEEGVGTEAFF
15	TRBV4-2	TRBJ2-7	TRBD1	many	TGTGCCAGCAGCCAGGGCGGACAGGGTTCCTACGAGCAGTACTTC	CASSQGGQGSYEQYF
12	TRBV7-2	TRBJ1-5	NA	NA	TGTGCCAGCAGCTTAGAATATCAGCCCCAGCATTTT	CASSLEYQPQHF
13	TRBV29-1	TRBJ2-5	NA	NA	TGCAGCGTCCTTACAGGGGAGGATTTGACCCAGTACTTC	CSVLTGEDLTQYF
12	TRBV29-1	TRBJ2-7	NA	many	TGCAGCGTTGAGATGGACGGCTACGAGCAGTACTTC	CSVEMDGYEQYF
15	TRBV2	TRBJ2-7	TRBD2	NA	TGTGCCAGCAGTACCCCAGATGGGACTATCGTCGAGCAGTACTTC	CASSTPDGTIVEQYF
15	TRBV18	TRBJ1-6	NA	NA	TGTGCCAGCTCACCGGAGGGTGTGCCGAATTCACCCCTCCACTTT	CASSPEGVPNSPLHF
12	TRBV20-1	TRBJ1-1	NA	many	TGCAGTGCTAGTTCGGGTCGGACTGAAGCTTTCTTT	CSASSGRTEAFF
12	TRBV29-1	TRBJ1-1	TRBD1	few	TGCAGCGTAACACAGGGGGACACTGAAGCTTTCTTT	CSVTQGDTEAFF
15	TRBV19	TRBJ1-5	NA	few	TGTGCCAGTAGTGACAGTTATTATAGCAATCAGCCCCAGCATTTT	CASSDSYYSNQPQHF
17	TRBV7-9	TRBJ2-3	NA	many	TGTGCCAGCACCCAATCCTCAAGCGGCTTTAGCACAGATACGCAGTATTTT	CASTQSSSGFSTDTQYF
13	TRBV28	TRBJ1-4	NA	few	TGTGCCAGCAGTTTGGACAGCGGCGAAAAACTGTTTTTT	CASSLDSGEKLFF